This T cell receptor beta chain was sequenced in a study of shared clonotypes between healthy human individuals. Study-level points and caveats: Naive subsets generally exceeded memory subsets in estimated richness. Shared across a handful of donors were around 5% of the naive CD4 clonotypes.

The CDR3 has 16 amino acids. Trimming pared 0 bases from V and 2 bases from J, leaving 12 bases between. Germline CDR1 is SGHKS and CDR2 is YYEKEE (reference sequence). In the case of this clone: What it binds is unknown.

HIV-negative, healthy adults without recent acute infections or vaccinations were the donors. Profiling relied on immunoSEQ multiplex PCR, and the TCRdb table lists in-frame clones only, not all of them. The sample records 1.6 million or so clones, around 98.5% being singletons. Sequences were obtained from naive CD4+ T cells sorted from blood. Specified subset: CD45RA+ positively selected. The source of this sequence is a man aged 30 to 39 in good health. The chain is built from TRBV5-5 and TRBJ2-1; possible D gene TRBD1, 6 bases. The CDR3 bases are TGTGCCAGCAGCTTGGATGGCTGGGGGCCCTACAATGAGCAGTTCTTC. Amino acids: CASSLDGWGPYNEQFF.